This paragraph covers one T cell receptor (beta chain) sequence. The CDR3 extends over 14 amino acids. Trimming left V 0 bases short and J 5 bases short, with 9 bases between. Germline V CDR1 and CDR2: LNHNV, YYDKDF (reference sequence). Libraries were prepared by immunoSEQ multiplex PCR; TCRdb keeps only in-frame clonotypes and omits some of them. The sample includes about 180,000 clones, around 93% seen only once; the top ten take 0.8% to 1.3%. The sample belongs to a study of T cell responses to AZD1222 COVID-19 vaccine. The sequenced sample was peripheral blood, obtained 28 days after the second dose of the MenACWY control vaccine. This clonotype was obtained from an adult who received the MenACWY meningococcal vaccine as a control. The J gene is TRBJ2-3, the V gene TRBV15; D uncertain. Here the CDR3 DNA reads TGTGCCACCAGCAGAGATAACGAGGAAGATACGCAGTATTTT. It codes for CATSRDNEEDTQYF.